This T cell receptor beta chain was sequenced for a study of identical twins. Per the germline V gene, CDR1 is DFQATT and CDR2 is SNEGSKA (reference sequence). V lost 3 bases to trimming and J lost 5 bases; unmatched junction nucleotides: 17. This CDR3 contains 17 residues. MiXCR, run by TCRdb on the 5' RACE reads, gives a single entry per CDR3 protein. The table records some 1,600,000 distinct CDR3 sequences, under 35% of them present only once. This clonotype has just a few counts. The sequence derives from a newborn girl in good health. This chain connects TRBV20-1 to TRBJ2-3; TRBD1 matches 7 bases. Sequenced material: cord blood. The CDR3 nucleotides read TGCAGTGCTAGTCGACCCGATACAGGGGCCCGGGGAGATACGCAGTATTTT. Its protein product is CSASRPDTGARGDTQYF.